This T cell receptor beta chain was recovered during a study of blood T cell repertoires in COVID-19 (dated by TCRdb to the early 2020s). Turning to the overall study: Samples from collaborators originated in the United States, Italy and Spain and spanned both the acute and convalescent phases of COVID-19. The material from the prospective study consisted of cDNA or gDNA derived from T cells, B-cell-depleted T cells, or PBMCs. Subjects who had been exposed to COVID-19, were actively infected with it, or had recovered from it provided the deeply sampled blood TCRbeta repertoires that made up the dataset. The repertoires were made available in a free public database intended to serve as a resource for research on the immune response to SARS-CoV-2. The samples were drawn from the first 160 participants of the ongoing ImmuneRACE study and from 1,254 subjects provided by 6 global collaborators. A de-identified subject ID, COVID-19 status, age in years and sex were almost always included in the sample metadata. HLA class I and class II types, where available, came from metadata supplied by the sample provider rather than from assay-based typing.

Inclusive of the bounding cysteine and phenylalanine, the CDR3 is 12 residues long. CDR3 DNA is the only sequence kept; it has 36 bases, read in frame from the first base. V trim: 6 bases; J trim: 6 bases; unmatched bases: 0. The collaborating institutions used their own protocols to collect whole blood in K2EDTA tubes. Collaborator samples were shipped for TCRbeta analysis as frozen whole blood, isolated PBMCs, or DNA extracted from either sample type. The immunoSEQ Assay, a bias-controlled multiplex PCR, was used to amplify TCRbeta CDR3 regions from genomic DNA. The paper's processing steps were these. The number of nucleated cells in each sample was estimated by amplification of reference gene primers within the assay. Sequence reads were collapsed and filtered to measure the absolute abundance of every unique TCRbeta CDR3 rearrangement. For each sample, productive Simpson clonality was calculated as the square root of Simpson's diversity index over productive rearrangements. The immuneACCESS repertoire file appears here via TCRdb, limited to in-frame rearrangements. These files lack a portion of the clones; in checked studies, under half of the deficit traces to unresolved V genes, and the cause of the others is not known. V, J and clone size were drawn from that table, and D and trimming were deduced from the DNA. This sample comprises roughly 180,000 clones, 65% to 85% of them detected only once. The top ten clones comprise 5.2% of the sample.

For this clone: The antigen it recognizes is unknown. Within one base of it there is no much larger clone, and no base qualities were kept.

Results the study describes overall, beyond this receptor: The amount of clinical and demographic metadata varied by source and participant and was provided uncurated.

The sequencing input was peripheral blood. This sequence was found in a woman in her twenties or thirties with acute or convalescent COVID-19. The chain was built from TRBV12-3 or TRBV12-4 and TRBJ2-2; 8 junctional bases match TRBD1. The CDR3 corresponds to CASSRGPGELFF. In nucleotides, the sequence is TGTGCCAGCAGCAGGGGGCCCGGGGAGCTGTTTTTT.